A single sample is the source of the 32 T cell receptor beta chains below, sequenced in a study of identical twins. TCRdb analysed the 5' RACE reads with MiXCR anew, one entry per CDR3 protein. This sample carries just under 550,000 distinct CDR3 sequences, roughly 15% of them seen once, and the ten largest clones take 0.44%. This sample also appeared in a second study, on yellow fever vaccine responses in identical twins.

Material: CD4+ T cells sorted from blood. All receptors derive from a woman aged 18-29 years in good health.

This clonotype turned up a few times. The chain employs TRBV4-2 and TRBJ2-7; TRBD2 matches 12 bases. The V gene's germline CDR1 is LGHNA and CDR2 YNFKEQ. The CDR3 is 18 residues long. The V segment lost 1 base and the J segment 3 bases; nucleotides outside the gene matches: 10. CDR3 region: CASSQGTSGRLTHYEQYF. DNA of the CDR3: TGTGCCAGCAGCCAAGGTACTAGCGGGAGGTTAACACACTACGAGCAGTACTTC.

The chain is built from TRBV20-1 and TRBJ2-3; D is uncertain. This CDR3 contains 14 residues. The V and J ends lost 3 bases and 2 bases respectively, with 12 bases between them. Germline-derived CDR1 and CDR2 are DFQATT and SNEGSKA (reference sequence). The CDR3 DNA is TGCAGTGCTAGGGCTCCTCTCTACACAGATACGCAGTATTTT. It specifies CSARAPLYTDTQYF.

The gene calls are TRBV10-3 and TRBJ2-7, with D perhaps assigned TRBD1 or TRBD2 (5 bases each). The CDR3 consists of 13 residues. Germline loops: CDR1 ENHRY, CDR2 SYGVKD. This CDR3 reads CAISESGSGVGDV. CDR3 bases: TGTGCCATCAGTGAATCTGGCAGCGGCGTAGGGGACGTC.

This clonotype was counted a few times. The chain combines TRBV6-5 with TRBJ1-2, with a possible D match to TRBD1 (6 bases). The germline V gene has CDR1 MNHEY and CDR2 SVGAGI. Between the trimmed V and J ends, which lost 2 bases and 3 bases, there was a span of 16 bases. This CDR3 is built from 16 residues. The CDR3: CASSYRLGASDYGYTF. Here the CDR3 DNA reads TGTGCCAGCAGTTACCGGTTGGGGGCGTCTGACTATGGCTACACCTTC.

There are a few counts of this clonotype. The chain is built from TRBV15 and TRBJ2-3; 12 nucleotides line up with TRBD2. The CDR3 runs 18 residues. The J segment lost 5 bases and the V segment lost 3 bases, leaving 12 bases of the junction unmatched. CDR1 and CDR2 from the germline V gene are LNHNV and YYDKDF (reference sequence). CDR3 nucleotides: TGTGCCACCAGCAGTAGGGGCCCTAGCGGGAGGGCTGGAGATACGCAGTATTTT. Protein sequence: CATSSRGPSGRAGDTQYF.

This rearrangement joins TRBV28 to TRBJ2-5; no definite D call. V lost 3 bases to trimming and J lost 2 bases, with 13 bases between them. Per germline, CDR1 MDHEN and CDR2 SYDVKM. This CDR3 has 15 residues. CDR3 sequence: CASSFGLQRQETQYF. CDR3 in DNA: TGTGCCAGCAGTTTTGGGTTACAAAGGCAAGAGACCCAGTACTTC.

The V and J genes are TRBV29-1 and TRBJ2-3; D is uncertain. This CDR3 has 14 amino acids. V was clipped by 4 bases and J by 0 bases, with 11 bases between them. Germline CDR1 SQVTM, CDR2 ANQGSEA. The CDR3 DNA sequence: TGCAGCGTTGGGGCTGCGCCCAGCACAGATACGCAGTATTTT. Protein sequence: CSVGAAPSTDTQYF.

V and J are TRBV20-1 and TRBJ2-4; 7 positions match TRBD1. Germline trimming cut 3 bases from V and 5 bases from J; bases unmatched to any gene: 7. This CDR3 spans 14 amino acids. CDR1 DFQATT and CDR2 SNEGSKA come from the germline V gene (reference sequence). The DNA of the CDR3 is TGCAGTGCTAGCCTACAGGGGTTGGAAAACATTCAGTACTTC. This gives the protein CSASLQGLENIQYF.

CDR3 nucleotides: TGTGCCAGCAGCTTAAGAGGACAGGGTTGGGAAAAACTGTTTTTT. This translates into CASSLRGQGWEKLFF. V usage is TRBV7-2 and J usage is TRBJ1-4, with 8 nucleotides matching TRBD1. The CDR3 has 15 residues. From germline, CDR1 is SGHTA and CDR2 FQGNSA. V lost 2 bases and J lost 8; bases outside the gene matches: 7.

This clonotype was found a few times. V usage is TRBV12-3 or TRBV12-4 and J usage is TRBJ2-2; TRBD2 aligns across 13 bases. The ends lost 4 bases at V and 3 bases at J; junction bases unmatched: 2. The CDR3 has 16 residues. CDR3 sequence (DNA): TGTGCCAGCAGTTCCGGACTAGCGGGAGACACCGGGGAGCTGTTTTTT. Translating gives CASSSGLAGDTGELFF.

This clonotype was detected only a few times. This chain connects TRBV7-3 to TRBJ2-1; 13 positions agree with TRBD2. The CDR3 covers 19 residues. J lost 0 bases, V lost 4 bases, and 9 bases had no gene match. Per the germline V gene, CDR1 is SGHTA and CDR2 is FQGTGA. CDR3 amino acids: CASSSPGLAGPSSYNEQFF. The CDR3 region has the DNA TGTGCCAGCAGCTCCCCGGGACTAGCGGGACCGAGCTCCTACAATGAGCAGTTCTTC.

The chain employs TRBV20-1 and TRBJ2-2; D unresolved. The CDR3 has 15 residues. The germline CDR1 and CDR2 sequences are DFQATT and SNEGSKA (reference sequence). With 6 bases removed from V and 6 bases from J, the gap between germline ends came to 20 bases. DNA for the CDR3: TGCAGTGCCCGATCGGGTCTCTTGCAGGCCGGGGAGCTGTTTTTT. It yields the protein CSARSGLLQAGELFF.

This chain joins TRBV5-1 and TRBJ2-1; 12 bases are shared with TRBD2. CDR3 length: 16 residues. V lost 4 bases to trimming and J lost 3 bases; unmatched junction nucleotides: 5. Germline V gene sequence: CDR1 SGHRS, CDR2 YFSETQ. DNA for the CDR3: TGCGCCAGCAGCATCTCGACTAGCGGGGGCTACAATGAGCAGTTCTTC. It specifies CASSISTSGGYNEQFF. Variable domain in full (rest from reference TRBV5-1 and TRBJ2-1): KAGVTQTPRYLIKTRGQQVTLSCSPISGHRSVSWYQQTPGQGLQFLFEYFSETQRNKGNFPGRFSGRQFSNSRSEMNVSTLELGDSALYLCASSISTSGGYNEQFFGPGTRLTVL.

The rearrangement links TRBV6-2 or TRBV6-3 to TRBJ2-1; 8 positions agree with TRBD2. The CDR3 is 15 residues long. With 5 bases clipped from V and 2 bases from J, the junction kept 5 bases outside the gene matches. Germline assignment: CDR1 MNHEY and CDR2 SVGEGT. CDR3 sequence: CASSRRGDPYNEQFF. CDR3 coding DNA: TGTGCCAGCAGTCGGCGGGGGGACCCCTACAATGAGCAGTTCTTC.

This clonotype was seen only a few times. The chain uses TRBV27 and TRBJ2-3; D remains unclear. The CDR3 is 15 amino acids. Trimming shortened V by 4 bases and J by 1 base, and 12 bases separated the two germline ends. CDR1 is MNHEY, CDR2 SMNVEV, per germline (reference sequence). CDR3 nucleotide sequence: TGTGCCAGCAGTTCCCGTGGAGCTGGCACAGATACGCAGTATTTT. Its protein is CASSSRGAGTDTQYF.

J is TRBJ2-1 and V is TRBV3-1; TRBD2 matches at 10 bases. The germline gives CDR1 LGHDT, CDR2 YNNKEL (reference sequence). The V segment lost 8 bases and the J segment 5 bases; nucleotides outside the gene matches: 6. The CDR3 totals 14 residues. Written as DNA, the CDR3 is TGTGCCAGCCAACGGACTAGCGGTGACAATGAGCAGTTCTTC. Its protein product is CASQRTSGDNEQFF.

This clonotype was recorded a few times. The CDR3 spells CASSLSGPTYEQYF. The CDR3 bases are TGTGCCAGCAGTTTATCGGGACCAACCTACGAGCAGTACTTC. This chain connects TRBV12-3 or TRBV12-4 to TRBJ2-7; perhaps D is TRBD1 or TRBD2 (5 bases each). Trimming removed 2 bases from V and 2 bases from J, with 10 bases in between. CDR3 length: 14 amino acids.

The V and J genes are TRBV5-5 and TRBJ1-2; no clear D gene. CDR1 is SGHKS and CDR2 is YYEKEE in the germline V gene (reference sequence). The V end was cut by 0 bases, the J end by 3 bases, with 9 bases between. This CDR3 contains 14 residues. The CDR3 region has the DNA TGTGCCAGCAGCTTGGGTAATGAGGACTATGGCTACACCTTC. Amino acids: CASSLGNEDYGYTF.

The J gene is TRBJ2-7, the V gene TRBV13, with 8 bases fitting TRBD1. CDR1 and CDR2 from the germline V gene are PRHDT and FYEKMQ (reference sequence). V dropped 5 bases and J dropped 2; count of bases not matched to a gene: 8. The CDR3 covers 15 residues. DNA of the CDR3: TGTGCCAGCAGCACTTCACCGGGACAGGCCTACGAGCAGTACTTC. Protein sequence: CASSTSPGQAYEQYF.

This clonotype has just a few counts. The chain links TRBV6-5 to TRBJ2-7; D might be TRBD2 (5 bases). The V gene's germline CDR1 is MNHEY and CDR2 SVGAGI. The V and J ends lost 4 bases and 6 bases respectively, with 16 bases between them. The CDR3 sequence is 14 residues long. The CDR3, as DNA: TGTGCCAGCAGTTTCGGTGGGAGTATTGGCGAGCAGTACTTC. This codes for CASSFGGSIGEQYF.

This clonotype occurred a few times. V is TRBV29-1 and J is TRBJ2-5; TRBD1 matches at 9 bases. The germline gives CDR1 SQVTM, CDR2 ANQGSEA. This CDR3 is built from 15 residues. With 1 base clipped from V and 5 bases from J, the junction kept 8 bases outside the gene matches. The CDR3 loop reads CSVEVGTGTEETQYF. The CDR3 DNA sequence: TGCAGCGTTGAAGTAGGGACAGGGACGGAGGAGACCCAGTACTTC.

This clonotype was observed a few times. DNA of the CDR3: TGTGCCAGCAGCGTCAGGGGGTTTGAAGCTTTCTTT. Residues: CASSVRGFEAFF. V gene TRBV11-1 combines with J gene TRBJ1-1; TRBD1 agrees at 7 bases. Germline CDR1 reads SGHAT; CDR2 reads FQDESV (reference sequence). CDR3 size: 12 residues. V dropped 5 bases and J dropped 7; count of bases not matched to a gene: 4.

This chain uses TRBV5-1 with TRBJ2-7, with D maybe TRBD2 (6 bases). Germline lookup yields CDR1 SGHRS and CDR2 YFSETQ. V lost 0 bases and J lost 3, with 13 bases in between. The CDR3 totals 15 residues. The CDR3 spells CASSLGTGEFYEQYV. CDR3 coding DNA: TGCGCCAGCAGCTTGGGGACGGGGGAATTCTACGAGCAGTACGTC.

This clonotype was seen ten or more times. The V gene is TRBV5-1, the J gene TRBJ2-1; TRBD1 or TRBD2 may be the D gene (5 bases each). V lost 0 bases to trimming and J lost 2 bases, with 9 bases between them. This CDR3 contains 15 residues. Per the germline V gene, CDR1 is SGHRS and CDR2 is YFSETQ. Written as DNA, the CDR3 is TGCGCCAGCAGCTTGGGAGGGGTGGCCTACAATGAGCAGTTCTTC. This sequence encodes CASSLGGVAYNEQFF.

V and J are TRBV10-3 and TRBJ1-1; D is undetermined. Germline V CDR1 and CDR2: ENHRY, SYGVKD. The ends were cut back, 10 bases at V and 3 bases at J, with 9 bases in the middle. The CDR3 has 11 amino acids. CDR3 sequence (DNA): TGTGCCACCAAGGTGGACACTGAAGCTTTCTTT. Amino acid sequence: CATKVDTEAFF.

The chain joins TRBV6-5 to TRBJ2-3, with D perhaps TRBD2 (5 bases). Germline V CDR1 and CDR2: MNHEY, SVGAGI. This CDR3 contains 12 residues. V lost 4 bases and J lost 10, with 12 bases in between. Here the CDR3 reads CASSWAGAAQYF. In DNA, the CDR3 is TGTGCCAGCAGTTGGGCGGGCGCTGCGCAGTATTTT.

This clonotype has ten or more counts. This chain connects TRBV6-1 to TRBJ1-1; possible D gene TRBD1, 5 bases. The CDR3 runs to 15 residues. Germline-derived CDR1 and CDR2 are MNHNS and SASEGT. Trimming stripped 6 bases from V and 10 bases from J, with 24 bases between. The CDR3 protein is CASSQSYGGGFGAFF. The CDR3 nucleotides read TGTGCCAGCAGCCAAAGTTATGGGGGAGGTTTTGGAGCTTTCTTT.

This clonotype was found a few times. CDR3 protein: CASSLINYGYTF. In DNA form, the CDR3 reads TGTGCCAGCAGTTTGATTAACTATGGCTACACCTTC. The chain carries TRBV28 and TRBJ1-2, with no clear D. This CDR3 is built from 12 residues. Germline lookup yields CDR1 MDHEN and CDR2 SYDVKM. V shed 3 bases and J shed 1 base, with 3 bases lying between them.

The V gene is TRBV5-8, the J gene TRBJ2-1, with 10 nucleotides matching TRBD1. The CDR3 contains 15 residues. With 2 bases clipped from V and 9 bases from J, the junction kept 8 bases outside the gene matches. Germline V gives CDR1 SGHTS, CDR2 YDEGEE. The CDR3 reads CASSFTGTGVGEQFF. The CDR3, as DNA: TGTGCCAGCAGCTTCACCGGGACAGGGGTTGGTGAGCAGTTCTTC.

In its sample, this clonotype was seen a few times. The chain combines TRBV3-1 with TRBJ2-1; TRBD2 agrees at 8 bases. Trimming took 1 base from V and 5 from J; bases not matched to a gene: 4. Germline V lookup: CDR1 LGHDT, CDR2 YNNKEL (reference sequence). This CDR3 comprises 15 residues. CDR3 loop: CASSQASGGNNEQFF. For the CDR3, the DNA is TGTGCCAGCAGCCAAGCGAGCGGGGGAAACAATGAGCAGTTCTTC.

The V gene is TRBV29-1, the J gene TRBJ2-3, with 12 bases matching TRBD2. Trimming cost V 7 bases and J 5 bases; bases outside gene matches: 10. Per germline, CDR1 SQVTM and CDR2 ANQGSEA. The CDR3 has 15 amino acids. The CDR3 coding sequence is TGCAGCGCTGAGAGGCTAGCGGGAGGGGGAGATACGCAGTATTTT. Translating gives CSAERLAGGGDTQYF.

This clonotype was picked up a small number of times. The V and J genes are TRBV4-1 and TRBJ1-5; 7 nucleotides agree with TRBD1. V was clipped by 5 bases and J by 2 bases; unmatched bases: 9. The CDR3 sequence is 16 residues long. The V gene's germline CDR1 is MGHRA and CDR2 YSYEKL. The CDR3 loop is CASSSQGMVGNQPQHF. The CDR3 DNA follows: TGCGCCAGCAGCTCACAGGGGATGGTGGGCAATCAGCCCCAGCATTTT.